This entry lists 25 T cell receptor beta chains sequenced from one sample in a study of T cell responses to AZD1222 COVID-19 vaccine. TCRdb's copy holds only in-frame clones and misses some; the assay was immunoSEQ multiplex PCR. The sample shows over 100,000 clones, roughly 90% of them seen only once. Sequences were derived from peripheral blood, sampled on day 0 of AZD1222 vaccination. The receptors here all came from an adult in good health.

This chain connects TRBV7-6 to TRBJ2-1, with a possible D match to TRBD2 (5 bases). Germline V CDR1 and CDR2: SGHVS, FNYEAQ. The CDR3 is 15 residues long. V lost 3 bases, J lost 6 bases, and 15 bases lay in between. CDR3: CASSLRLADLNEQFF. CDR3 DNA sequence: TGTGCCAGCAGCTTGCGGCTAGCTGACCTCAATGAGCAGTTCTTC.

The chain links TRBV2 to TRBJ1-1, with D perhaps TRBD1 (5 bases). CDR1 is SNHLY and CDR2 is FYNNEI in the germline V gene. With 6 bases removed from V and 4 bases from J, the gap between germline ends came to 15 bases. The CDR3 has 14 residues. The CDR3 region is CASSKRGGPTEAFF. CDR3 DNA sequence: TGTGCCAGCAGCAAACGCGGGGGACCCACTGAAGCTTTCTTT.

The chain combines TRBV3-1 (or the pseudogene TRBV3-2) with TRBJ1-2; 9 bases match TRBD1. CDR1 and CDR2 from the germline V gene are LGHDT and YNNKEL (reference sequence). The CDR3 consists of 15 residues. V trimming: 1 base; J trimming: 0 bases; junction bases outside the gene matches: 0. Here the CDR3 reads CASSQGQGANYGYTF. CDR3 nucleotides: TGTGCCAGCAGCCAAGGACAGGGGGCTAACTATGGCTACACCTTC.

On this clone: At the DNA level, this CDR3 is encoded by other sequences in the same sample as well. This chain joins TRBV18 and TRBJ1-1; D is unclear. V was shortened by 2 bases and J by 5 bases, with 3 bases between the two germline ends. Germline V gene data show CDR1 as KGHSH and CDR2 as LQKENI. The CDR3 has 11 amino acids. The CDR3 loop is CASSPGTEAFF. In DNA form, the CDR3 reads TGTGCCAGCTCACCAGGGACTGAAGCTTTCTTT.

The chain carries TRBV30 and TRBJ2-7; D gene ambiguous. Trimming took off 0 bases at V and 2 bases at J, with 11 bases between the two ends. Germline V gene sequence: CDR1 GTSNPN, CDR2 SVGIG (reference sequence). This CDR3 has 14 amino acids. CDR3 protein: CAWSVLKQTYEQYF. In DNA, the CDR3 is TGTGCCTGGAGTGTATTAAAGCAAACCTACGAGCAGTACTTC.

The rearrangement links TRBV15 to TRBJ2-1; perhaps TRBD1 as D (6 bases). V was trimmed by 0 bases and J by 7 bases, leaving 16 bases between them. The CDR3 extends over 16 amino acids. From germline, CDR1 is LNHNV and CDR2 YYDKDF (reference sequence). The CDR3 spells CATSREGLTRGNEQFF. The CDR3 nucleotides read TGTGCCACCAGCAGAGAGGGGCTAACGAGGGGGAATGAGCAGTTCTTC.

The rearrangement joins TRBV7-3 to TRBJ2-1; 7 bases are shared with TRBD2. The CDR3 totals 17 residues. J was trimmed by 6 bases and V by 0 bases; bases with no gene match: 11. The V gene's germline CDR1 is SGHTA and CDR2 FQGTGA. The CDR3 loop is CASSLTGAAGVLNEQFF. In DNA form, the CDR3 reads TGTGCCAGCAGCTTAACGGGAGCGGCGGGGGTACTCAATGAGCAGTTCTTC.

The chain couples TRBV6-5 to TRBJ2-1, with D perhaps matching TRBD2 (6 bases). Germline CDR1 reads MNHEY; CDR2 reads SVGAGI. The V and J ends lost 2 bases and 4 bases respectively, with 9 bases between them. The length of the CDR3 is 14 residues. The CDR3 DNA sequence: TGTGCCAGCAGTTACGCGGGAAGGTACAATGAGCAGTTCTTC. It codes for CASSYAGRYNEQFF.

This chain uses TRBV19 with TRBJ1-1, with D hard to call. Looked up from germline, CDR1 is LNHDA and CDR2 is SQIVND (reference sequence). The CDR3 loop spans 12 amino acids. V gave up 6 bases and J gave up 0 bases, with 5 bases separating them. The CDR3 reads CASRRMNTEAFF. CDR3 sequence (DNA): TGTGCCAGTAGACGGATGAACACTGAAGCTTTCTTT.

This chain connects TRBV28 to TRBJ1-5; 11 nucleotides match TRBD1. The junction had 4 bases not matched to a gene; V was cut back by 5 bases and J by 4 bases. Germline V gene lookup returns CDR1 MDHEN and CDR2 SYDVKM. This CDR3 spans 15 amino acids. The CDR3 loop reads CASSLGTGGNQPQHF. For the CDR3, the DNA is TGTGCCAGCAGTCTCGGGACAGGGGGAAATCAGCCCCAGCATTTT.

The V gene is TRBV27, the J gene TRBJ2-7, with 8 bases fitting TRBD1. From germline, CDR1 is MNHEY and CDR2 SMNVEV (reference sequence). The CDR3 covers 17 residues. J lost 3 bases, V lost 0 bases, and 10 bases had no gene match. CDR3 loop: CASSLSWQGASGYEQYF. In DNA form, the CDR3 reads TGTGCCAGCAGTTTATCGTGGCAGGGGGCGTCTGGCTACGAGCAGTACTTC.

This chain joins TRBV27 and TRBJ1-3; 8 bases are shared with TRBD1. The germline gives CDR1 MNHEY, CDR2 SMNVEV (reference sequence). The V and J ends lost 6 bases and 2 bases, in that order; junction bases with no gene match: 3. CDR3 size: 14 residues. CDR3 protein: CASRMTGAGNTIYF. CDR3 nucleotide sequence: TGTGCCAGCAGAATGACAGGGGCTGGAAACACCATATATTTT.

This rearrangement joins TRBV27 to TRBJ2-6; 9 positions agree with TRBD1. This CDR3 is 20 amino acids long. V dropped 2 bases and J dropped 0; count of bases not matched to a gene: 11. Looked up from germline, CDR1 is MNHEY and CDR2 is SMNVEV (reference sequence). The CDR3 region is CASSLSPRQGVPSGANVLTF. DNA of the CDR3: TGTGCCAGCAGTTTAAGTCCCCGACAGGGGGTCCCCTCTGGGGCCAACGTCCTGACTTTC.

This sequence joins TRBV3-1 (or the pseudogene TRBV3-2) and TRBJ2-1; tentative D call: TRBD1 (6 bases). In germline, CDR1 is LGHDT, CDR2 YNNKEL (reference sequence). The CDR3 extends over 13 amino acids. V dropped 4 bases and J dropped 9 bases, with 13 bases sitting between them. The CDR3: CASSRGPHREQFF. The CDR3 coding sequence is TGTGCCAGCAGCCGGGGGCCGCATCGTGAGCAGTTCTTC.

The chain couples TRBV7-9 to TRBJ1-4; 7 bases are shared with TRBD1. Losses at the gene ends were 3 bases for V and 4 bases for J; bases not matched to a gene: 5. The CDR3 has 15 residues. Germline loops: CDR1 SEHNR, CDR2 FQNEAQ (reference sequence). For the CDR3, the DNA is TGTGCCAGCAGCTTTCCCAGGGGGGTTAATGAAAAACTGTTTTTT. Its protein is CASSFPRGVNEKLFF.

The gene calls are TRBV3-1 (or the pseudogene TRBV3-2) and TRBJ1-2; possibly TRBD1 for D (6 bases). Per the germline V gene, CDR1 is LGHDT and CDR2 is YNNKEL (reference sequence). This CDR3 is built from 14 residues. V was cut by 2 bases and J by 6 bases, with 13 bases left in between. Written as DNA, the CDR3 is TGTGCCAGCAGCCAATCCGGGGGCGCGGATGGCTACACCTTC. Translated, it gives CASSQSGGADGYTF.

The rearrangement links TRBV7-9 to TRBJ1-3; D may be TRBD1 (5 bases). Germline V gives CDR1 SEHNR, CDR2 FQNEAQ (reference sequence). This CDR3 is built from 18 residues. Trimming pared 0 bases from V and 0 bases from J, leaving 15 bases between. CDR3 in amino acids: CASSLAPSRDLSGNTIYF. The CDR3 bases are TGTGCCAGCAGCTTAGCGCCTAGCAGGGACCTCTCTGGAAACACCATATATTTT.

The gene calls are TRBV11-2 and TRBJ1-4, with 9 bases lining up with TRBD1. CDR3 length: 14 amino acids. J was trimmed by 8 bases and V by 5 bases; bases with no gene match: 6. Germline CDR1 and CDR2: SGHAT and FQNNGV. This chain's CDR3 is CASSQDRGREKLFF. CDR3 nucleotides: TGTGCCAGCAGCCAGGACAGGGGAAGGGAAAAACTGTTTTTT.

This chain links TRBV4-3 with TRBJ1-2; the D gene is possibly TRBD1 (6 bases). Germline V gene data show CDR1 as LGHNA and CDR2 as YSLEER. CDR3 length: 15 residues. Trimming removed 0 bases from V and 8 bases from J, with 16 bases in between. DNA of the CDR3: TGCGCCAGCAGCCAAGATGTGGGGGGGGCGAGCGGCTACACCTTC. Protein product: CASSQDVGGASGYTF.

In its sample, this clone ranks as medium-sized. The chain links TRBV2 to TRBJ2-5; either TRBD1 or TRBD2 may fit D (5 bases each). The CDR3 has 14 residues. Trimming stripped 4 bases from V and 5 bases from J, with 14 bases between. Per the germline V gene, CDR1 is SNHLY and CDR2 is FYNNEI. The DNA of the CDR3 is TGTGCCAGCAGTGTCGGGGACGTTGGGGAGACCCAGTACTTC. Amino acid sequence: CASSVGDVGETQYF.

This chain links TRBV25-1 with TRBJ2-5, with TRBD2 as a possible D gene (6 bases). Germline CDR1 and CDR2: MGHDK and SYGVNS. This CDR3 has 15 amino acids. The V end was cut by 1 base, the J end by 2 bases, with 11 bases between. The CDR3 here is CASSESAGTQETQYF. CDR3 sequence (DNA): TGTGCCAGCAGTGAATCCGCCGGGACTCAAGAGACCCAGTACTTC.

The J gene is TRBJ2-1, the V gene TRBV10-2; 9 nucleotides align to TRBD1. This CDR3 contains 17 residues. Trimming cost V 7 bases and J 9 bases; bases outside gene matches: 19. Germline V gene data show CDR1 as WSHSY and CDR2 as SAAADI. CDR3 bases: TGCGCCAGCATTGGGATCCCGGACAGGGGCCGCAACGGTGAGCAGTTCTTC. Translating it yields CASIGIPDRGRNGEQFF.

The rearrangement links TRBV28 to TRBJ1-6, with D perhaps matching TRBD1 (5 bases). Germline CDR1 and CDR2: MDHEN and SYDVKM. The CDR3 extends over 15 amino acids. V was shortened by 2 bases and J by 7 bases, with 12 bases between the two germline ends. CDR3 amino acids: CASSLPARVNSPLHF. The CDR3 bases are TGTGCCAGCAGTTTACCCGCCAGGGTCAATTCACCCCTCCACTTT.

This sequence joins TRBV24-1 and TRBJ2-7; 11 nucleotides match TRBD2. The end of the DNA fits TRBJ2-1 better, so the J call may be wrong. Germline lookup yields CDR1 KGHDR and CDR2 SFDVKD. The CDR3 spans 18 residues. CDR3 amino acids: CATSDLQSSGGPYNEQFF. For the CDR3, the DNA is TGTGCCACCAGTGATTTGCAATCTAGCGGGGGGCCCTACAATGAGCAGTTCTTC.

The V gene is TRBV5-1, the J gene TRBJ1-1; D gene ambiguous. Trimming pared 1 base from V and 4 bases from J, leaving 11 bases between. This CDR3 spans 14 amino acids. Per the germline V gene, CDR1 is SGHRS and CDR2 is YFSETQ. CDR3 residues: CASSLWGGGTEAFF. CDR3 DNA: TGCGCCAGCAGCTTGTGGGGAGGAGGCACTGAAGCTTTCTTT.